This is a list of T cell receptor beta chains from one sample in a study of cytomegalovirus exposure and HLA in healthy donors. Using immunoSEQ multiplex PCR, the repertoire was profiled, and TCRdb retains in-frame clones only, with some absent. The top ten clones hold 3% to 4% of a sample with 120,000 to 150,000 clones, 70% to 80% of them seen once. The sequencing input was PBMCs. All receptors come from a female donor in good health and CMV-seronegative. The CDR3 runs from the conserved cysteine through the conserved F or W. A D gene is named only where the DNA matches it firmly. Clone size is given for some rows only: seen once, a few or many times, or a class if the clone is expanded.

J: TRBJ1-2; D: -; size: few; V: TRBV5-1; DNA: TGCGCCAGCAGCTTGCGGCAGGGTGATGGCTACACCTTC; CDR3: CASSLRQGDGYTF
J: TRBJ2-7; D: -; size: -; V: TRBV27; DNA: TGTGCCAGCAGGTCAGGTTACGAGCAGTACTTC; CDR3: CASRSGYEQYF
J: TRBJ2-7; D: TRBD1; size: -; V: TRBV9; DNA: TGTGCCAGCAGCGTCGGACAGGGCCCATACGAGCAGTACTTC; CDR3: CASSVGQGPYEQYF
J: TRBJ1-1; D: TRBD1; size: -; V: TRBV18; DNA: TGTGCCAGTTCACCAATCACAACCGGGACAGGGAACACTGAAGCTTTCTTT; CDR3: CASSPITTGTGNTEAFF
J: TRBJ2-1; D: TRBD2; size: -; V: TRBV28; DNA: TGTGCCAGCACCTCCCGCGGGGGGGGCTACAATGAGCAGTTCTTC; CDR3: CASTSRGGGYNEQFF
J: TRBJ1-3; D: -; size: -; V: TRBV5-5; DNA: TGTGCCAGCAGCCCTGTGGGGGGCTCTGGAAACACCATATATTTT; CDR3: CASSPVGGSGNTIYF
J: TRBJ2-7; D: -; size: -; V: TRBV5-4; DNA: TGTGCCAGCAGCTGGCCTTCTAAGGGGTCCTACGAGCAGTACTTC; CDR3: CASSWPSKGSYEQYF
J: TRBJ2-5; D: -; size: -; V: TRBV7-3; DNA: TGTGCCAGCAGCTCTGCAGGAGAGACCCAGTACTTC; CDR3: CASSSAGETQYF
J: TRBJ2-3; D: -; size: -; V: TRBV4-3; DNA: TGCGCCAGCAGCCAAGCTCGTTCAGATACGCAGTATTTT; CDR3: CASSQARSDTQYF
J: TRBJ2-2; D: -; size: once; V: TRBV25-1; DNA: TGTGCCAGCAGTGATTTACAGGGATACACCGGGGAGCTGTTTTTT; CDR3: CASSDLQGYTGELFF
J: TRBJ1-1; D: -; size: -; V: TRBV10-3; DNA: TGTGCCATCAGTATAGGGGACACTGAAGCTTTCTTT; CDR3: CAISIGDTEAFF
J: TRBJ2-7; D: -; size: -; V: TRBV7-2; DNA: TGTGCCAGCAGCCCCCAAACAGGGAACTACGAGCAGTACTTC; CDR3: CASSPQTGNYEQYF
J: TRBJ1-5; D: TRBD1; size: -; V: TRBV7-9; DNA: TGTGCCAGCAGCCCCGGACAGGGGAGTCAGCCCCAGCATTTT; CDR3: CASSPGQGSQPQHF
J: TRBJ1-5; D: TRBD1; size: -; V: TRBV19; DNA: TGTGCCAGTAGTAGGAGGGGACAGTGGGGAGCCTCTCGGCCCCAGCATTTT; CDR3: CASSRRGQWGASRPQHF
J: TRBJ2-2; D: -; size: -; V: TRBV18; DNA: TGTGCCAGCTCACCACGAGTGACCGGGGAGCTGTTTTTT; CDR3: CASSPRVTGELFF
J: TRBJ2-3; D: -; size: -; V: TRBV5-1; DNA: TGCGCCAGCTCCCGTGATACTCCTAGCACAGATACGCAGTATTTT; CDR3: CASSRDTPSTDTQYF
J: TRBJ1-6; D: -; size: -; V: TRBV9; DNA: TGTGCCAGCAGCGAGTGGGCAGGGTCTAATTCACCCCTCCACTTT; CDR3: CASSEWAGSNSPLHF
J: TRBJ2-7; D: -; size: few; V: TRBV5-1; DNA: TGCGCCAGCAGTCAGGAATCCTACGAGCAGTACTTC; CDR3: CASSQESYEQYF
J: TRBJ2-3; D: TRBD2; size: many; V: TRBV27; DNA: TGTGCCAGCAGTTTATCCGCCATACTAGCGGGAGGGCCAGATACGCAGTATTTT; CDR3: CASSLSAILAGGPDTQYF
J: TRBJ2-3; D: -; size: -; V: TRBV7-2; DNA: TGTGCCAGCAGCTTAAACGCAGCGGGCTTGCGCGCAGATACGCAGTATTTT; CDR3: CASSLNAAGLRADTQYF
J: TRBJ1-3; D: TRBD1; size: few; V: TRBV28; DNA: TGTGCCAGCAGTCTCGACAGGGCTGGAAACACCATATATTTT; CDR3: CASSLDRAGNTIYF
J: TRBJ2-7; D: TRBD2; size: few; V: TRBV2; DNA: TGTGCCAGTACCTTTAGCGGGGGGTCCCACGAGCAGTACTTC; CDR3: CASTFSGGSHEQYF
J: TRBJ2-5; D: -; size: few; V: TRBV10-1; DNA: TGCGCCAGCCCTCGAAAGGGGGGGATACAAGAGACCCAGTACTTC; CDR3: CASPRKGGIQETQYF
J: TRBJ2-7; D: -; size: -; V: TRBV5-4; DNA: TGTGCCAGCAGCATCACTTCGACTGGGGCTGGCTACGAGCAGTACTTC; CDR3: CASSITSTGAGYEQYF
J: TRBJ2-5; D: TRBD2; size: -; V: TRBV7-6; DNA: TGTGCCAGCAGCTTAGAAGCGGGGAAGGTGGAGACCCAGTACTTC; CDR3: CASSLEAGKVETQYF
J: TRBJ2-2; D: -; size: -; V: TRBV5-1; DNA: TGCGCCAGCAGCCTAATAGTCGACACCGGGGAGCTGTTTTTT; CDR3: CASSLIVDTGELFF
J: TRBJ2-5; D: TRBD1; size: -; V: TRBV29-1; DNA: TGCAGCGTTGAGTCCGGGACAGGGAACCAAGAGACCCAGTACTTC; CDR3: CSVESGTGNQETQYF
J: TRBJ2-7; D: TRBD1; size: -; V: TRBV7-2; DNA: TGTGCCAGCAGCTTATCTGGACAGGGGGCCTACGAGCAGTACTTC; CDR3: CASSLSGQGAYEQYF
J: TRBJ1-5; D: -; size: few; V: TRBV7-2; DNA: TGTGCCAGCAGCTTAGCAGGGAGCGGCGGTCGGCCCCAGCATTTT; CDR3: CASSLAGSGGRPQHF
J: TRBJ1-2; D: -; size: -; V: TRBV7-9; DNA: TGTGCCGGCACCACAGGGTATGGCTACACCTTC; CDR3: CAGTTGYGYTF
J: TRBJ1-4; D: TRBD1; size: -; V: TRBV7-2; DNA: TGTGCCAGCAGCAACTCAGGGGGAACTAATGAAAAACTGTTTTTT; CDR3: CASSNSGGTNEKLFF
J: TRBJ2-3; D: TRBD2; size: -; V: TRBV10-3; DNA: TGTGCCATCAGTGGGGAGGGCGACACAGATACGCAGTATTTT; CDR3: CAISGEGDTDTQYF
J: TRBJ2-7; D: TRBD1; size: -; V: TRBV5-6; DNA: TGTGCCAGCAGCGTCCGGGACAGGGTCTACGAGCAGTACTTC; CDR3: CASSVRDRVYEQYF
J: TRBJ2-7; D: -; size: -; V: TRBV2; DNA: TGTGCCAGCAGTGAACGAGAGACAGAAAATTCCTACGAGCAGTACTTC; CDR3: CASSERETENSYEQYF
J: TRBJ2-3; D: TRBD1; size: -; V: TRBV29-1; DNA: TGCAGCGTCCGAGACAGGGGATCCACAGATACGCAGTATTTT; CDR3: CSVRDRGSTDTQYF
J: TRBJ2-3; D: -; size: few; V: TRBV7-2; DNA: TGTGCCAGCAGCTTAAGGTGGATTAGCGGTTTTCGAACAGATACGCAGTATTTT; CDR3: CASSLRWISGFRTDTQYF
J: TRBJ2-7; D: -; size: -; V: TRBV29-1; DNA: TGCAGCGTTGGCCCTCCAGGGGCGAACGAGCAGTACTTC; CDR3: CSVGPPGANEQYF
J: TRBJ2-3; D: -; size: -; V: TRBV9; DNA: TGTGCCAGCGGAGTAGCCTACCGGGAGACGACAGATACGCAGTATTTT; CDR3: CASGVAYRETTDTQYF
J: TRBJ2-1; D: TRBD1; size: -; V: TRBV30; DNA: TGTGCCTGGAGCGCCGGGACAGGGGTTCCCTACAATGAGCAGTTCTTC; CDR3: CAWSAGTGVPYNEQFF
J: TRBJ2-2; D: TRBD1; size: -; V: TRBV5-3; DNA: TGTGCCAGAAGCCCGAATGACAGGGTTAGAACCGGGGAGCTGTTTTTT; CDR3: CARSPNDRVRTGELFF
J: TRBJ2-7; D: TRBD2; size: -; V: TRBV6-6; DNA: TGTGCCGCAGGGAGGGGCTACGAGCAGTACTTC; CDR3: CAAGRGYEQYF
J: TRBJ2-5; D: -; size: -; V: TRBV19; DNA: TGTGCCAGTAAGATTCGGGGGTGGCCCCAAGAGACCCAGTACTTC; CDR3: CASKIRGWPQETQYF
J: TRBJ2-1; D: -; size: once; V: TRBV7-2; DNA: TGTGCCAGCAGGGCCCTCGGGGGTCTGGGGAGTTTAGGTGAGCAGTTCTTC; CDR3: CASRALGGLGSLGEQFF
J: TRBJ2-1; D: TRBD1; size: -; V: TRBV27; DNA: TGTGCCAGCACGACAAACAGGGGGGACCATGAGCAGTTCTTC; CDR3: CASTTNRGDHEQFF
J: TRBJ2-7; D: -; size: -; V: TRBV15; DNA: TGTGCCACCAGCAGAGGAGGGTTTCAGTACTTC; CDR3: CATSRGGFQYF
J: TRBJ2-7; D: TRBD2; size: -; V: TRBV5-1; DNA: TGCGCCAGCAGCTTAGCGGGGCCCCCCTACGAGCAGTACTTC; CDR3: CASSLAGPPYEQYF
J: TRBJ1-4; D: -; size: -; V: TRBV7-2; DNA: TGTGCCAGCAGCTGGGGGGGCAGGGACGCTAGTAATGAAAAACTGTTTTTT; CDR3: CASSWGGRDASNEKLFF
J: TRBJ2-1; D: TRBD2; size: -; V: TRBV5-1; DNA: TGCGCCAGCAGCCCCACTAGCGGGAACTACAATGAGCAGTTCTTC; CDR3: CASSPTSGNYNEQFF
J: TRBJ2-7; D: TRBD1; size: few; V: TRBV4-3; DNA: TGCGCCAGCAGCCAAGCGCTCAGGGGGCTAGGTTACGAGCAGTACTTC; CDR3: CASSQALRGLGYEQYF